The rows below give T cell receptor beta chains drawn from one sample of a study of cytomegalovirus exposure and HLA in healthy donors. Only in-frame clones appear in the TCRdb table, and some are missing; sequencing was by immunoSEQ multiplex PCR. The table lists approximately 61,000 clones, around 78% of them singletons. The specimen sequenced was PBMCs. Every receptor here comes from a man in his late teens or twenties in good health and CMV-seropositive. Each CDR3 is given with its conserved first and last residue. Fields, in order: D gene, clone size, V gene, CDR3 protein. The D gene is left open where the match is weak. The size entry is marked missing in some rows and otherwise reads once, few, many or a size class.

>-|once|TRBV5-1
CASSPSQGRDYGYTF
>-|-|TRBV2
CASGPHGVPQETQYF
>-|-|TRBV9
CASSVEGGKAQYF
>-|-|TRBV30
CAWRVLGANYEQYF
>-|-|TRBV30
CAWRGVGNQPQHF
>-|-|TRBV30
CAWSGQGGEQYF
>-|medium-sized|TRBV7-9
CASSHGQLETEAFF
>-|-|TRBV2
CASSEGDWDTYEQYF
>-|few|TRBV6-5
CASSYPPRAFF
>-|once|TRBV30
CACGQFGEKLFF
>-|-|TRBV30
CAWDLGPGVAPSEQYF
>-|-|TRBV4-1
CASSQGANSPLHF
>TRBD1|-|TRBV30
CAWSGGQGDQPQHF
>TRBD1|-|TRBV28
CASSMTGAPYEQYF
>-|-|TRBV11-2
CASSLGGGEIYGYTF
>-|few|TRBV7-6
CASSPTGGGYTEAFF
>-|once|TRBV10-1
CASSESGVGEKLFF
>TRBD2|-|TRBV6-5
CASTYGLAGVQYF
>-|-|TRBV6-5
CASSQVAWDTEAFF
>-|-|TRBV6-5
CASRGGGSNQPQHF
>-|once|TRBV19
CASSTQSKYEQYF
>TRBD2|once|TRBV18
CASSPQLAGATDTQYF
>-|few|TRBV5-6
CASSLGRGVNQPQHF
>TRBD1|-|TRBV2
CASRRQGASYEQYF
>-|-|TRBV4-2
CASSQDRQETQYF
>-|few|TRBV2
CASSRLFSYEQYF
>TRBD1|-|TRBV2
CASHPGQGIDKNIQYF